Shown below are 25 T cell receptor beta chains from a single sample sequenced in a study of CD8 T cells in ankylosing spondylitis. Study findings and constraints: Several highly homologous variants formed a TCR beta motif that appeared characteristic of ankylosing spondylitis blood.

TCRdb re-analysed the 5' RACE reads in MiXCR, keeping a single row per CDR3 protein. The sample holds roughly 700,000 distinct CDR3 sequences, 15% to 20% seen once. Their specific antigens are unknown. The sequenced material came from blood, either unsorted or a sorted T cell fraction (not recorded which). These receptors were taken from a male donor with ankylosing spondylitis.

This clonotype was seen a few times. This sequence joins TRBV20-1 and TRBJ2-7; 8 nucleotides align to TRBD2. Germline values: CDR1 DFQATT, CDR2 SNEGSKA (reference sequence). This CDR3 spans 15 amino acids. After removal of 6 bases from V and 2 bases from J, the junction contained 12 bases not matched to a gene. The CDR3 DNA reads TGCAGTGCCATAAGGGGAACTAGCGGAACCTACGAGCAGTACTTC. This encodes CSAIRGTSGTYEQYF.

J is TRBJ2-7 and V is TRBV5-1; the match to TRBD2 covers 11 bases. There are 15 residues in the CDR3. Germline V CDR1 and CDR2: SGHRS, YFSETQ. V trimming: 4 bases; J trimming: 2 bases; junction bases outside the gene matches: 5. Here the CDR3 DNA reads TGCGCCAGCAGCGCAGGGACTAGCGGACCCTACGAGCAGTACTTC. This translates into CASSAGTSGPYEQYF.

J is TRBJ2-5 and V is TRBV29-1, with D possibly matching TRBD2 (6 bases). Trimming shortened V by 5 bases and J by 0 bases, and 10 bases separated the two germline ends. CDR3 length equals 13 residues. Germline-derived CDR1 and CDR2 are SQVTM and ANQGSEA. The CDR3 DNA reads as TGCAGCGTTCCCCGGGGGTACCAAGAGACCCAGTACTTC. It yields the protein CSVPRGYQETQYF.

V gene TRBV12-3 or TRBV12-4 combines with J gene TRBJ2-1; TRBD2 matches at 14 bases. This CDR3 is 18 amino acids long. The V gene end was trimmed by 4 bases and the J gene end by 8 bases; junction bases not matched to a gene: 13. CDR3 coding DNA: TGTGCCAGCAGTTCGACCGGGACTAGCGGGAGTGTGTGGCATGAGCAGTTCTTC. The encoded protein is CASSSTGTSGSVWHEQFF.

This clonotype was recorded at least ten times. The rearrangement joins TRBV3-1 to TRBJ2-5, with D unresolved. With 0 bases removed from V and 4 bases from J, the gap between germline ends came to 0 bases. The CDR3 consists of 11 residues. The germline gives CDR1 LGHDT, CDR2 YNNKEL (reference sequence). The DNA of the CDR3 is TGTGCCAGCAGCCAAGAAGAGACCCAGTACTTC. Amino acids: CASSQEETQYF.

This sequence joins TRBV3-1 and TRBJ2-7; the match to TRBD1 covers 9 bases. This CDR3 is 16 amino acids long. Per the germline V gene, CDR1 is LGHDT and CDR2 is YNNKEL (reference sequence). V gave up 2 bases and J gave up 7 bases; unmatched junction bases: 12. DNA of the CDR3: TGTGCCAGCAGCCAAAGGGGGACAGGGAACTACGAAGAGCAGTACTTC. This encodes CASSQRGTGNYEEQYF.

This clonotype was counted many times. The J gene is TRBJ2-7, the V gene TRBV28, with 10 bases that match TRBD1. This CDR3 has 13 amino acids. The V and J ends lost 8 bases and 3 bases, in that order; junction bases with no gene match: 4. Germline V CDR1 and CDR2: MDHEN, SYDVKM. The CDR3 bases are TGTGCCAGCCGCGACAGGGGGCTCTACGAGCAGTACTTC. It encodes CASRDRGLYEQYF.

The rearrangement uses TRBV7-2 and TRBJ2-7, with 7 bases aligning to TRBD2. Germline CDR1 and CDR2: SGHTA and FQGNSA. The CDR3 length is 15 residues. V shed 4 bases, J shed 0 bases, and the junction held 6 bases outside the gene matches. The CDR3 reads CASSSLAENSYEQYF. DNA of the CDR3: TGTGCCAGCAGCTCCCTAGCGGAAAACTCCTACGAGCAGTACTTC.

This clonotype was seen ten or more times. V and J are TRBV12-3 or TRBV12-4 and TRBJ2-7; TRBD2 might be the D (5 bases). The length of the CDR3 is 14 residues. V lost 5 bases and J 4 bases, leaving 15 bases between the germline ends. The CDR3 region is CASSPTGGRYEQYF. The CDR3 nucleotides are TGTGCCAGCAGTCCAACCGGAGGAAGGTACGAGCAGTACTTC.

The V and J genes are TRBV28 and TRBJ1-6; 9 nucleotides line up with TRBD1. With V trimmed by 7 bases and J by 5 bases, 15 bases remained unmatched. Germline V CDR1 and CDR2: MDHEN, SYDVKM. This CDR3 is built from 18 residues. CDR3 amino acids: CASTEDRGWGVNNSPLHF. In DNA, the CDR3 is TGTGCCAGCACCGAGGACAGGGGATGGGGAGTGAATAATTCACCCCTCCACTTT.

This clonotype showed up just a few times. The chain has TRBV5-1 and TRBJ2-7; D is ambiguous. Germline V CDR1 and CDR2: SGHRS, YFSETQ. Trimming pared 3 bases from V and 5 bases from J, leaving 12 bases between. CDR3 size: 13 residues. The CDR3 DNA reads TGCGCCAGCAGCTGGGTCTCAGGTGACGAGCAGTACTTC. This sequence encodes CASSWVSGDEQYF. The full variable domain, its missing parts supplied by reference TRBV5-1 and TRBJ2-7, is KAGVTQTPRYLIKTRGQQVTLSCSPISGHRSVSWYQQTPGQGLQFLFEYFSETQRNKGNFPGRFSGRQFSNSRSEMNVSTLELGDSALYLCASSWVSGDEQYFGPGTRLTVT.

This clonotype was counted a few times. The CDR3 protein is CASSFYSRETQYF. The DNA for the CDR3 is TGCGCCAGCAGCTTTTACAGTCGCGAGACCCAGTACTTC. This rearrangement joins TRBV5-1 to TRBJ2-5; D ambiguous. This CDR3 has 13 residues. V dropped 2 bases and J dropped 5 bases, with 10 bases sitting between them. Germline V gives CDR1 SGHRS, CDR2 YFSETQ.

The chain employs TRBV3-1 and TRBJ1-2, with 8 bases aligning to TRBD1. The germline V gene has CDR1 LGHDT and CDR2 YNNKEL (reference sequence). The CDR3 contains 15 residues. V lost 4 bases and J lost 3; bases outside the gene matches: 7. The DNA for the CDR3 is TGTGCCAGCAGCCTATTGGACAGGGAGTACTATGGCTACACCTTC. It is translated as CASSLLDREYYGYTF.

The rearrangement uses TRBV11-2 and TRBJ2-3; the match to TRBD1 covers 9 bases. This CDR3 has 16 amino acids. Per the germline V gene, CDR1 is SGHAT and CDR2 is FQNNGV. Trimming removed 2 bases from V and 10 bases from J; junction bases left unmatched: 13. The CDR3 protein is CASSLWVTGGVGAQYF. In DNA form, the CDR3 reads TGTGCCAGCAGCTTATGGGTGACAGGGGGGGTCGGGGCGCAGTATTTT. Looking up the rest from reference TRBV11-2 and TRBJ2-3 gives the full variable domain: EAGVAQSPRYKIIEKRQSVAFWCNPISGHATLYWYQQILGQGPKLLIQFQNNGVVDDSQLPKDRFSAERLKGVDSTLKIQPAKLEDSAVYLCASSLWVTGGVGAQYFGPGTRLTVL.

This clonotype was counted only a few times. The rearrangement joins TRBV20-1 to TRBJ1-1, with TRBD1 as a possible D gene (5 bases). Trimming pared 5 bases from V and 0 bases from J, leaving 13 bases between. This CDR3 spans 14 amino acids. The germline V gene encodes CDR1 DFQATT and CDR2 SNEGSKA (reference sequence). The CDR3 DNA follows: TGCAGTGCTTTACGACAGCCCATGAACACTGAAGCTTTCTTT. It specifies CSALRQPMNTEAFF.

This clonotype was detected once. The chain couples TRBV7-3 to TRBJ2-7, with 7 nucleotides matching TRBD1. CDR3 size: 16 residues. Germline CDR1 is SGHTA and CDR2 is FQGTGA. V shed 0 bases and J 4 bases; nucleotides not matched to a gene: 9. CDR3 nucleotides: TGTGCCAGCAGCTTAACCTTCCGGGACAGCCCTTACGAGCAGTACTTC. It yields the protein CASSLTFRDSPYEQYF.

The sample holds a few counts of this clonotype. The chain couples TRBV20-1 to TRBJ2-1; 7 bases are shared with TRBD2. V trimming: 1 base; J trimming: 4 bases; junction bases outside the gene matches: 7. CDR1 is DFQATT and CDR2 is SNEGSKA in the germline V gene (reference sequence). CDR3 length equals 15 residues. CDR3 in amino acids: CSARGAGGGYNEQFF. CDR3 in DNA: TGCAGTGCTAGAGGCGCGGGCGGGGGTTACAATGAGCAGTTCTTC.

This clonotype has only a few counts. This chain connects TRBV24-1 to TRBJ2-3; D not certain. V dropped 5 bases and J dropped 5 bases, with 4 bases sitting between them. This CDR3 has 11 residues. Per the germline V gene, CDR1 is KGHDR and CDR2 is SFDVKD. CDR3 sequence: CATSAGDTQYF. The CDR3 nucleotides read TGTGCCACCAGTGCCGGAGATACGCAGTATTTT.

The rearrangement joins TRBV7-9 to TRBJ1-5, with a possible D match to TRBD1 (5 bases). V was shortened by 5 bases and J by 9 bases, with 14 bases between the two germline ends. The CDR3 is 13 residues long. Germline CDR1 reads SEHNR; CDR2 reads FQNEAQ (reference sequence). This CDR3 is CASSKTGDWPQHF. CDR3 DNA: TGTGCCAGCAGCAAAACAGGAGATTGGCCCCAGCATTTT.

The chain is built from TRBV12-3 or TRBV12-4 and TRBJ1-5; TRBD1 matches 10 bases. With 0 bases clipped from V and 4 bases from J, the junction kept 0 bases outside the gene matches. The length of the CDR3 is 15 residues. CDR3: CASSLAGQGNQPQHF. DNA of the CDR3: TGTGCCAGCAGTTTAGCGGGACAGGGGAATCAGCCCCAGCATTTT.

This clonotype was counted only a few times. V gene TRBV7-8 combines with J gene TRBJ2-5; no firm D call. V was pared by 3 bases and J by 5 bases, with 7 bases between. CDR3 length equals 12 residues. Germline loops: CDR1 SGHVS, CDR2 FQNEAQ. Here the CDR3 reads CASSFPGETQYF. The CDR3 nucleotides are TGTGCCAGCAGCTTCCCCGGGGAGACCCAGTACTTC.

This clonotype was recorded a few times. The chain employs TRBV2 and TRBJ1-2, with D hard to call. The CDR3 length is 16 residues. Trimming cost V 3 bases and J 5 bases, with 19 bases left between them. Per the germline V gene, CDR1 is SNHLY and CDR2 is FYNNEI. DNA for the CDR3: TGTGCCAGCAGTGAGTATGGCAGGTCCACCGCTTATGGCTACACCTTC. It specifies CASSEYGRSTAYGYTF.

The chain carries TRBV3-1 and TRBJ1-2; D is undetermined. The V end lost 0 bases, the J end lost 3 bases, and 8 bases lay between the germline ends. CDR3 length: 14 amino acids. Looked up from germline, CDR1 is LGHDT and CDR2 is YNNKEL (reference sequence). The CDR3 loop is CASSQERTYYGYTF. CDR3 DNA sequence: TGTGCCAGCAGCCAAGAGAGAACGTACTATGGCTACACCTTC. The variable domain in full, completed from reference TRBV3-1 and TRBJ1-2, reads DTAVSQTPKYLVTQMGNDKSIKCEQNLGHDTMYWYKQDSKKFLKIMFSYNNKELIINETVPNRFSPKSPDKAHLNLHINSLELGDSAVYFCASSQERTYYGYTFGSGTRLTVV.

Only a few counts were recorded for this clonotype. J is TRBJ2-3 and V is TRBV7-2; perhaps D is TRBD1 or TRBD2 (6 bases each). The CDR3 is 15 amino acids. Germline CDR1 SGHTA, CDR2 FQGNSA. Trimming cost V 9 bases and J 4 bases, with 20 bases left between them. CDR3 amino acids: CASVMGGAEADTQYF. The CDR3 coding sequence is TGTGCCAGTGTCATGGGGGGCGCGGAGGCAGATACGCAGTATTTT.

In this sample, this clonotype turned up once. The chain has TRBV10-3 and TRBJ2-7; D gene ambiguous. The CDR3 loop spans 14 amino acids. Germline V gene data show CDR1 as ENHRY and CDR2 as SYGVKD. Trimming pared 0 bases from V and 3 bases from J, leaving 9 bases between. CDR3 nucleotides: TGTGCCATCAGTGAGTCGTACAGAAACTACGAGCAGTACTTC. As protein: CAISESYRNYEQYF.